Presented here are 6 T cell receptor beta chains from one specimen sequenced in a study of response to subunit inactivated influenza vaccine. MiXCR was run by TCRdb on the RT-PCR reads, yielding one entry per CDR3 protein. The repertoire holds hundreds of thousands of distinct CDR3 sequences, with about a sixth as singletons. Sequenced here: PBMCs from blood, sampled roughly 13 days after vaccination. The receptors were gathered from a man aged 45-65 years who received an inactivated influenza vaccine.

The CDR3 DNA reads TGCAGCTCGCGAGGTCGAGAGACCCAGTACTTC. Translated: CSSRGRETQYF. The V call is TRBV29-1, the J call TRBJ2-5; D gene ambiguous. V gave up 8 bases and J gave up 4 bases, with 11 bases separating them. The length of the CDR3 is 11 residues. The V gene's germline CDR1 is SQVTM and CDR2 ANQGSEA.

V gene TRBV27 combines with J gene TRBJ1-1, with D possibly being TRBD1 (5 bases). The CDR3 runs 12 residues. The germline V gene has CDR1 MNHEY and CDR2 SMNVEV (reference sequence). The V gene lost 9 bases and the J gene lost 0 bases, with 8 bases spanning the gap. CDR3: CASRQLNTEAFF. The CDR3 DNA follows: TGTGCCAGTAGACAGTTGAACACTGAAGCTTTCTTT.

This clonotype was observed once. The chain employs TRBV25-1 and TRBJ2-1; TRBD2 agrees at 10 bases. This CDR3 spans 16 amino acids. Looked up from germline, CDR1 is MGHDK and CDR2 is SYGVNS. V was clipped by 3 bases and J by 4 bases; unmatched bases: 6. The CDR3: CASSDPSGGPYNEQFF. For the CDR3, the DNA is TGTGCCAGCAGTGACCCTAGCGGGGGCCCATACAATGAGCAGTTCTTC.

V is TRBV7-9 and J is TRBJ2-1; D is undetermined. This CDR3 region has 16 residues. V lost 5 bases, J lost 1 base, and 15 bases lay in between. The germline gives CDR1 SEHNR, CDR2 FQNEAQ (reference sequence). The CDR3 here is CASSPRFLDSYNEQFF. DNA for the CDR3: TGTGCCAGCAGCCCCCGTTTTCTAGATTCCTACAATGAGCAGTTCTTC. Supplemented by reference TRBV7-9 and TRBJ2-1, the full variable domain reads DTGVSQNPRHKITKRGQNVTFRCDPISEHNRLYWYRQTLGQGPEFLTYFQNEAQLEKSRLLSDRFSAERPKGSFSTLEIQRTEQGDSAMYLCASSPRFLDSYNEQFFGPGTRLTVL.

This sequence joins TRBV6-2 or TRBV6-3 and TRBJ2-1, with a tentative D call TRBD2 (6 bases). The CDR3 spans 16 residues. V shed 6 bases and J shed 8 bases, with 23 bases lying between them. Germline loops: CDR1 MNHEY, CDR2 SVGEGT. CDR3 loop: CASSSPTRGLHDEQFF. The DNA for the CDR3 is TGTGCCAGCAGCTCCCCGACTAGAGGACTACACGATGAGCAGTTCTTC.

V and J are TRBV7-3 and TRBJ2-1, with D possibly TRBD2 on 5 matching bases. CDR1 and CDR2 (germline): SGHTA, FQGTGA. This CDR3 region has 12 residues. The V end lost 2 bases, the J end lost 9 bases, and 8 bases lay between the germline ends. The CDR3 DNA sequence: TGTGCCAGCAGCTTACCTGGGAGTGAGCAGTTCTTC. As protein: CASSLPGSEQFF.